The 6 T cell receptor beta chains below come from one sample, sequenced in a study of shared clonotypes between healthy human individuals. Generated by immunoSEQ multiplex PCR, the TCRdb table keeps only in-frame clones and is missing some. The table records about 980,000 clones, 76% of them present only once. The specimen sequenced was memory CD4+ T cells sorted from blood. Subset indicated: CD45RA-negative fraction. The receptors derive from a young man in good health.

This clone was counted many times. This sequence joins TRBV19 and TRBJ2-1; D unclear. Trimming removed 2 bases from V and 3 bases from J, with 11 bases in between. Germline lookup yields CDR1 LNHDA and CDR2 SQIVND (reference sequence). The CDR3 length is 15 residues. Here the CDR3 DNA reads TGTGCCAGTAGTATATCGGTTCAGAACTACAATGAGCAGTTCTTC. It specifies CASSISVQNYNEQFF.

This clone showed up just once. Just one base apart from a much larger clone, this may be a read error. The V gene is TRBV2, the J gene TRBJ1-1; D is unresolved. Germline V gives CDR1 SNHLY, CDR2 FYNNEI. The CDR3 runs 11 residues. V lost 3 bases and J lost 4, with 3 bases in between. The CDR3 is CASSEITEAFF. CDR3 nucleotide sequence: TGTGCCAGCAGTGAGATCACTGAAGCTTTCTTT.

The rearrangement joins TRBV5-6 to TRBJ2-1; D unclear. The germline V and J ends were trimmed by 2 bases and 0 bases, with 6 bases remaining between them. Germline V lookup: CDR1 SGHDT, CDR2 YYEEEE. The CDR3 runs to 14 residues. CDR3 sequence reads: CASSLFFSYNEQFF. CDR3 DNA: TGTGCCAGCAGCTTATTCTTCTCCTACAATGAGCAGTTCTTC. Filled out from reference TRBV5-6 and TRBJ2-1, the complete variable domain reads DAGVTQSPTHLIKTRGQQVTLRCSPKSGHDTVSWYQQALGQGPQFIFQYYEEEERQRGNFPDRFSGHQFPNYSSELNVNALLLGDSALYLCASSLFFSYNEQFFGPGTRLTVL.

The CDR3 DNA reads as TGTGCCAGCAGTGCCCCGGGGACACAAGCTAACTATGGCTACACCTTC. It encodes CASSAPGTQANYGYTF. The chain employs TRBV28 and TRBJ1-2; TRBD1 might be the D (6 bases). V gave up 5 bases and J gave up 0 bases, with 16 bases separating them. The CDR3 loop spans 16 amino acids. Germline loops: CDR1 MDHEN, CDR2 SYDVKM.

The rearrangement uses TRBV6-1 and TRBJ1-3; no clear D. Trimming cost V 3 bases and J 2 bases, with 14 bases left between them. CDR3 size: 16 residues. Germline V gene sequence: CDR1 MNHNS, CDR2 SASEGT. The CDR3 DNA reads TGTGCCAGCAGTGACCCGTCTTTCCCAGCTGGAAACACCATATATTTT. Protein: CASSDPSFPAGNTIYF.

The CDR3 coding sequence is TGTGCCAGCTCACCTGGACGTACTAGCACAGATACGCAGTATTTT. It yields the protein CASSPGRTSTDTQYF. The chain has TRBV18 and TRBJ2-3; D not resolved. Trimming shortened V by 3 bases and J by 0 bases, and 10 bases separated the two germline ends. The CDR3 sequence is 15 residues long. Looked up from germline, CDR1 is KGHSH and CDR2 is LQKENI.